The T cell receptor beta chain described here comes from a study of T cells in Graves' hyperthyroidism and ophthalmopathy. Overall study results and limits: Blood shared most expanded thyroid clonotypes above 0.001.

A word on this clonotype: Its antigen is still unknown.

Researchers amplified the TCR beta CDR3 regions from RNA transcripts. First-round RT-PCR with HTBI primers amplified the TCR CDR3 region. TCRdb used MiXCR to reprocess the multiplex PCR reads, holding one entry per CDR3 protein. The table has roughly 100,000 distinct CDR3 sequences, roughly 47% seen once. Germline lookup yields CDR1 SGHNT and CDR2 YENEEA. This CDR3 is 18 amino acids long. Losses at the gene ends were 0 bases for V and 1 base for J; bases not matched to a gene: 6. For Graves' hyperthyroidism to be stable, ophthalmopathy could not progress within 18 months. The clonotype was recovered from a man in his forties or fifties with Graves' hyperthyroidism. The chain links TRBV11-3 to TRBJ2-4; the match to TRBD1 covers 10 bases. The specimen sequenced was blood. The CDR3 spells CASSLDGPGQGAKNIQYF. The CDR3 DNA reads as TGTGCCAGCAGCTTAGATGGGCCGGGACAGGGGGCCAAAAACATTCAGTACTTC.